What follows are 11 T cell receptor beta chains derived from one specimen sequenced in a study of blood T cell repertoires in COVID-19. Data came from immunoSEQ multiplex PCR; TCRdb stores just in-frame clones and leaves some out. The data show some 150,000 clones, about 87% seen once. Input material: peripheral blood. The origin of the receptors is a woman between 55 and 75 years old who had recovered from COVID-19.

This sequence joins TRBV10-2 and TRBJ1-4, with D maybe TRBD1 (6 bases). Looked up from germline, CDR1 is WSHSY and CDR2 is SAAADI. The CDR3 has 13 amino acids. Trimming removed 6 bases at V and 4 bases at J, with 9 bases between. CDR3 protein: CASSGQINEKLFF. The CDR3 DNA reads TGCGCCAGCAGCGGACAGATTAATGAAAAACTGTTTTTT.

This chain connects TRBV24-1 to TRBJ2-7; 10 bases fit TRBD1. Germline-derived CDR1 and CDR2 are KGHDR and SFDVKD. V dropped 9 bases and J dropped 3; count of bases not matched to a gene: 1. This CDR3 is built from 12 residues. The CDR3 DNA follows: TGTGCCACCGGACAGGGGGGCTACGAGCAGTACTTC. It encodes CATGQGGYEQYF.

CDR3 coding DNA: TGTGCCAGCAGCCTCGGACTAGAAGCGGGCGAGCAGTACTTC. Translated, it gives CASSLGLEAGEQYF. The chain combines TRBV7-9 with TRBJ2-7, with 7 bases aligning to TRBD2. Germline V gives CDR1 SEHNR, CDR2 FQNEAQ (reference sequence). CDR3 length: 14 amino acids. V dropped 5 bases and J dropped 6; count of bases not matched to a gene: 10.

The J gene is TRBJ1-1, the V gene TRBV5-1; 9 bases agree with TRBD1. V shed 0 bases, J shed 6 bases, and the junction held 3 bases outside the gene matches. Germline lookup yields CDR1 SGHRS and CDR2 YFSETQ. The CDR3 is 14 amino acids. CDR3 nucleotide sequence: TGCGCCAGCAGCTTGGGCACAGGGGGCCCTGAAGCTTTCTTT. It encodes CASSLGTGGPEAFF.

The rearrangement links TRBV24-1 to TRBJ2-3; 11 bases line up with TRBD2. The germline CDR1 and CDR2 sequences are KGHDR and SFDVKD. The V and J ends lost 0 bases and 1 base, in that order; junction bases with no gene match: 8. The CDR3 has 19 residues. The CDR3 region has the DNA TGTGCCACCAGTGATTTGAAGCTAGCGGGGGGCCGGGGCACAGATACGCAGTATTTT. Encoded protein: CATSDLKLAGGRGTDTQYF.

The chain carries TRBV4-1 and TRBJ1-2; no clear D gene. Germline lookup yields CDR1 MGHRA and CDR2 YSYEKL. Trimming took off 0 bases at V and 9 bases at J, with 17 bases between the two ends. The CDR3 has 15 amino acids. CDR3 amino acids: CASSQDPPWPGSYTF. The CDR3 region has the DNA TGCGCCAGCAGCCAAGATCCCCCGTGGCCCGGGAGCTACACCTTC.

This clone was seen only once. The chain is built from TRBV5-1 and TRBJ2-5, with 10 nucleotides matching TRBD2. V was pared by 4 bases and J by 7 bases, with 7 bases of the junction left unmatched. Germline V lookup: CDR1 SGHRS, CDR2 YFSETQ. CDR3 length equals 14 residues. The CDR3, as DNA: TGCGCCAGCAGCAGGACTAGCGGACATGGGACCCAGTACTTC. This gives the protein CASSRTSGHGTQYF.

The chain employs TRBV19 and TRBJ1-3, with D possibly TRBD1 on 5 matching bases. With 4 bases removed from V and 0 bases from J, the gap between germline ends came to 13 bases. This CDR3 comprises 16 residues. Germline lookup yields CDR1 LNHDA and CDR2 SQIVND (reference sequence). In DNA form, the CDR3 reads TGTGCCAGTAGTACCGTGGACATCCTCTCTGGAAACACCATATATTTT. Its protein is CASSTVDILSGNTIYF. The full variable domain, with the rest looked up from reference TRBV19 and TRBJ1-3, is DGGITQSPKYLFRKEGQNVTLSCEQNLNHDAMYWYRQDPGQGLRLIYYSQIVNDFQKGDIAEGYSVSREKKESFPLTVTSAQKNPTAFYLCASSTVDILSGNTIYFGEGSWLTVV.

The rearrangement joins TRBV6-5 to TRBJ1-2; 9 bases agree with TRBD1. Germline CDR1 is MNHEY and CDR2 is SVGAGI. V lost 11 bases, J lost 1 base, and 11 bases stayed unmatched. This CDR3 region has 15 residues. DNA of the CDR3: TGTGCCGGTTCCGGGACAGGGTCAAATAACTATGGCTACACCTTC. Amino acids: CAGSGTGSNNYGYTF.

This clone appeared a few times. J is TRBJ1-5 and V is TRBV19, with 9 bases fitting TRBD1. The trim removed 4 bases at V and 7 bases at J, leaving 11 bases unmatched. CDR1 and CDR2 (germline): LNHDA, SQIVND (reference sequence). The CDR3 extends over 16 amino acids. CDR3 nucleotide sequence: TGTGCCAGTAGTACGTCCGGGACAGGGTATTTACAGCCCCAGCATTTT. Translation: CASSTSGTGYLQPQHF.

The gene calls are TRBV3-1 (or the pseudogene TRBV3-2) and TRBJ1-2; 9 nucleotides line up with TRBD1. With 1 base clipped from V and 6 bases from J, the junction kept 3 bases outside the gene matches. CDR1 and CDR2 from the germline V gene are LGHDT and YNNKEL (reference sequence). The CDR3 sequence is 14 residues long. The CDR3 reads CASSQGYRGHGYTF. In DNA, the CDR3 is TGTGCCAGCAGCCAAGGGTACAGGGGGCATGGCTACACCTTC.